These 19 T cell receptor beta chains were all obtained from the same sample, sequenced in a study of beta chain features in type 1 diabetes. Study-wide results and limits: Among all four CD4+ subsets, Type 1 diabetes patients had TCRB CDR3s that were moderately but significantly shorter.

Their antigen targets remain unknown. The whole isolated RNA underwent reverse transcription, so sequencing captured expressed TCRB transcripts. Assay: immunoSEQ multiplex PCR; the TCRdb copy retains only in-frame clones and omits some. The sample has roughly 160,000 clones; approximately 9% are singletons. Sequenced material: central memory CD4+ T cells from blood. These receptors were obtained from a woman aged 18-29 years with type 1 diabetes.

The chain links TRBV15 to TRBJ2-5; D is unclear. Between the trimmed V and J ends, which lost 0 bases and 1 base, there was a span of 12 bases. This CDR3 is 16 amino acids long. The germline V gene has CDR1 LNHNV and CDR2 YYDKDF (reference sequence). The CDR3 DNA reads as TGTGCCACCAGCAGAGATTACTTGGCAGGCCAAGAGACCCAGTACTTC. Protein: CATSRDYLAGQETQYF.

The chain is built from TRBV5-1 and TRBJ2-2; 7 bases are a match to TRBD1. Trimming cost V 4 bases and J 4 bases; bases outside gene matches: 7. Germline-derived CDR1 and CDR2 are SGHRS and YFSETQ. The CDR3 sequence is 15 residues long. The CDR3 is CASSVGQNPTGELFF. In DNA, the CDR3 is TGCGCCAGCAGCGTGGGACAGAATCCCACCGGGGAGCTGTTTTTT.

This clone was seen more than once but under ten times. The rearrangement joins TRBV7-9 to TRBJ2-4, with 8 nucleotides matching TRBD1. After removal of 5 bases from V and 2 bases from J, the junction contained 11 bases not matched to a gene. The CDR3 has 17 residues. Per the germline V gene, CDR1 is SEHNR and CDR2 is FQNEAQ (reference sequence). CDR3 amino acids: CASSPTGEGLTKNIQYF. The CDR3 nucleotides read TGTGCCAGCAGCCCGACAGGGGAAGGTCTAACCAAAAACATTCAGTACTTC.

This clone was observed a single time. The rearrangement joins TRBV7-2 to TRBJ2-7, with D unclear. CDR1 SGHTA and CDR2 FQGNSA come from the germline V gene. Trimming shortened V by 5 bases and J by 6 bases, and 11 bases separated the two germline ends. This CDR3 contains 12 residues. CDR3 loop: CASSLPPGEQYF. The CDR3 DNA reads as TGTGCCAGCAGCCTCCCCCCGGGCGAGCAGTACTTC. The variable domain in full, with the rest retrieved from reference TRBV7-2 and TRBJ2-7, is GAGVSQSPSNKVTEKGKDVELRCDPISGHTALYWYRQSLGQGLEFLIYFQGNSAPDKSGLPSDRFSAERTGGSVSTLTIQRTQQEDSAVYLCASSLPPGEQYFGPGTRLTVT.

The rearrangement links TRBV9 to TRBJ2-3, with D tentatively TRBD1 (7 bases). V lost 3 bases and J lost 7, with 24 bases in between. CDR3 length: 17 residues. Germline V gives CDR1 SGDLS, CDR2 YYNGEE. The CDR3 loop reads CASSGRYAGQKLHTQYF. CDR3 sequence (DNA): TGTGCCAGCAGCGGACGGTACGCGGGACAGAAGCTTCATACGCAGTATTTT.

This clone was counted a few times. The chain combines TRBV11-2 with TRBJ2-5, with D maybe TRBD2 (7 bases). This CDR3 is built from 17 residues. V was cut by 3 bases and J by 7 bases, with 24 bases left in between. CDR1 is SGHAT, CDR2 FQNNGV, per germline. This CDR3 reads CASSFRGGWGSSVTQYF. The CDR3 nucleotides read TGTGCCAGCAGCTTTAGGGGGGGCTGGGGATCCTCTGTGACCCAGTACTTC. The variable domain in full, with the rest retrieved from reference TRBV11-2 and TRBJ2-5, is EAGVAQSPRYKIIEKRQSVAFWCNPISGHATLYWYQQILGQGPKLLIQFQNNGVVDDSQLPKDRFSAERLKGVDSTLKIQPAKLEDSAVYLCASSFRGGWGSSVTQYFGPGTRLLVL.

The rearrangement uses TRBV4-1 and TRBJ2-7; 9 bases fit TRBD2. CDR1 MGHRA and CDR2 YSYEKL come from the germline V gene. This CDR3 contains 17 residues. After removal of 3 bases from V and 0 bases from J, the junction contained 9 bases not matched to a gene. The CDR3 DNA is TGCGCCAGCAGCCAGGGACGACTAGCGGAGAGCTCCTACGAGCAGTACTTC. This codes for CASSQGRLAESSYEQYF.

This clone was counted a few times. The V call is TRBV7-9, the J call TRBJ2-7; tentatively, D is TRBD2 (5 bases). This CDR3 has 13 residues. Deletions cut 2 bases from V and 6 bases from J, with 11 bases between. Germline CDR1 SEHNR, CDR2 FQNEAQ (reference sequence). The CDR3, as DNA: TGTGCCAGCAGCTTAAGAGAGGGCTCCGAGCAGTACTTC. Amino acids: CASSLREGSEQYF.

This clone was counted between two and nine times. The chain carries TRBV7-2 and TRBJ1-2; D not certain. The V and J ends lost 5 bases and 6 bases respectively, with 10 bases between them. The CDR3 is 12 residues long. In germline, CDR1 is SGHTA, CDR2 FQGNSA. CDR3 sequence: CASSPNDNGYTF. The DNA of the CDR3 is TGTGCCAGCAGCCCTAATGATAATGGCTACACCTTC.

In nucleotides, the CDR3 is TGCGCCAGCAGTCTGGACAGTAACACTGAAGCTTTCTTT. It translates to CASSLDSNTEAFF. The chain recombines TRBV5-1 with TRBJ1-1, with TRBD1 as a possible D gene (6 bases). The germline V gene has CDR1 SGHRS and CDR2 YFSETQ. The CDR3 runs to 13 residues. V lost 5 bases, J lost 2 bases, and 10 bases lay in between.

This sequence joins TRBV9 and TRBJ1-1; D possibly corresponds to TRBD1 (5 bases). Germline CDR1 and CDR2: SGDLS and YYNGEE. CDR3 length equals 15 residues. Between the trimmed V and J ends, which lost 4 bases and 4 bases, there was a span of 17 bases. The chain's CDR3 is CASSLEGRGFTEAFF. The DNA of the CDR3 is TGTGCCAGCAGCTTGGAGGGGCGAGGGTTCACTGAAGCTTTCTTT.

There are a few counts of this clone. The CDR3 DNA reads as TGCGCCAGCAGAGTACAGGGGGACGACGAGCAGTACTTC. Protein sequence: CASRVQGDDEQYF. J is TRBJ2-7 and V is TRBV5-1, with 8 bases aligning to TRBD1. This CDR3 comprises 13 residues. V shed 5 bases, J shed 5 bases, and the junction held 6 bases outside the gene matches. Looked up from germline, CDR1 is SGHRS and CDR2 is YFSETQ.

The chain is built from TRBV7-2 and TRBJ2-3, with TRBD1 matching 7 bases. J lost 0 bases, V lost 5 bases, and 5 bases had no gene match. CDR3 length: 15 residues. Germline CDR1 is SGHTA and CDR2 is FQGNSA. CDR3 protein: CASSRRGLSTDTQYF. The DNA of the CDR3 is TGTGCCAGCAGCCGTAGGGGGCTTAGCACAGATACGCAGTATTTT.

This clone showed up just a few times. The chain uses TRBV5-4 and TRBJ2-7; possibly TRBD2 for D (6 bases). Trimming removed 3 bases at V and 6 bases at J, with 10 bases between. CDR1 is SGHNT and CDR2 is YYREEE in the germline V gene (reference sequence). This CDR3 comprises 12 residues. The CDR3: CASSSTSSEQYF. The CDR3 bases are TGTGCCAGCAGCTCGACTAGTAGCGAGCAGTACTTC.

This chain connects TRBV21-1 to TRBJ1-5. TRBV21-1 is a known pseudogene. The CDR3 is 14 amino acids. CDR3 in amino acids: CASSKVGGYQPQHF. Here the CDR3 DNA reads TGTGCCAGCAGCAAAGTCGGGGGTTATCAGCCCCAGCATTTT.

This clone was seen at least ten times. The CDR3 loop is CASSSDYREQFF. The CDR3 coding sequence is TGTGCCAGCAGCTCGGACTACCGTGAGCAGTTCTTC. The rearrangement links TRBV7-9 to TRBJ2-1; tentative D call: TRBD2 (6 bases). CDR1 is SEHNR, CDR2 FQNEAQ, per germline (reference sequence). V lost 4 bases to trimming and J lost 9 bases, with 10 bases between them. CDR3 size: 12 residues. The variable domain in full, with the rest retrieved from reference TRBV7-9 and TRBJ2-1, is DTGVSQNPRHKITKRGQNVTFRCDPISEHNRLYWYRQTLGQGPEFLTYFQNEAQLEKSRLLSDRFSAERPKGSFSTLEIQRTEQGDSAMYLCASSSDYREQFFGPGTRLTVL.

A few counts support this clone. V usage is TRBV7-2 and J usage is TRBJ2-4; TRBD2 might be the D (6 bases). Between the trimmed V and J ends, which lost 1 base and 5 bases, there was a span of 6 bases. Germline values: CDR1 SGHTA, CDR2 FQGNSA. The CDR3 is 13 residues long. CDR3 coding DNA: TGTGCCAGCAGCTTAGGGGGGGAAAACATTCAGTACTTC. Translation: CASSLGGENIQYF.

This chain uses TRBV2 with TRBJ2-7; D perhaps matches TRBD1 (6 bases). Trimming removed 5 bases at V and 5 bases at J, with 10 bases between. This CDR3 contains 12 residues. Germline CDR1 SNHLY, CDR2 FYNNEI. Here the CDR3 reads CASSRAGDEQYF. The CDR3 DNA follows: TGTGCCAGCAGTAGGGCAGGGGACGAGCAGTACTTC.

This chain connects TRBV28 to TRBJ2-1; D unresolved. With 3 bases removed from V and 5 bases from J, the gap between germline ends came to 8 bases. The CDR3 extends over 13 amino acids. Germline-derived CDR1 and CDR2 are MDHEN and SYDVKM. CDR3 sequence: CASSFGTNNEQFF. The CDR3 region has the DNA TGTGCCAGCAGTTTCGGCACTAACAATGAGCAGTTCTTC.